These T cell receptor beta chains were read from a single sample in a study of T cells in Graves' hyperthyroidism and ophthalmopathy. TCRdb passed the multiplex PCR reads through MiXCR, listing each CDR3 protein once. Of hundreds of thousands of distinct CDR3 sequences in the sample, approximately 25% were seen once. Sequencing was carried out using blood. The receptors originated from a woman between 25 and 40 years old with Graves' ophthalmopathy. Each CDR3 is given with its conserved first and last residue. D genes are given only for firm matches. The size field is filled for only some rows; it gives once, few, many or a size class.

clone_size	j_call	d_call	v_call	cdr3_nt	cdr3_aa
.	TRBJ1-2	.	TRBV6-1	TGTGCCAGCGGCGGGCCCGCAGTAAACTATGGCTACACCTTC	CASGGPAVNYGYTF
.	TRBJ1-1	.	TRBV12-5	TGTGCTAGTGGTTTGGTGATAGAGAACAAAATGAACACTGAAGCTTTCTTT	CASGLVIENKMNTEAFF
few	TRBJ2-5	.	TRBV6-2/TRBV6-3	TGTGCCAGCAGTTACTCGAGGATAGAGACCCAGTACTTC	CASSYSRIETQYF
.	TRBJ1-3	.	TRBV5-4	TGTGCCAGCAGTCCGGACGCGAGCTCTGGAAACACCATATATTTT	CASSPDASSGNTIYF
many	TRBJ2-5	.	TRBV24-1	TGTGCCACCAGTGATGAAACACGCGAGGGGGGAGAGACCCAGTACTTC	CATSDETREGGETQYF
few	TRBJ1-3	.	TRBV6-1	TGTGCCAGCAGTGAAGCGGTCAGCTCTGGAAACACCATATATTTT	CASSEAVSSGNTIYF
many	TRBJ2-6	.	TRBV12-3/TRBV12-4	TGTGCCAGCAGACCACACAGCTCTGGGGCCAACGTCCTGACTTTC	CASRPHSSGANVLTF
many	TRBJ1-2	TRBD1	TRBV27	TGTGCCAGCAGTTTATCCTTCGGGACAGTCTATGGCTACACCTTC	CASSLSFGTVYGYTF
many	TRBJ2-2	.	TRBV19	TGTGCCAGTAGTGTGGTAACCGGGGAGCTGTTTTTT	CASSVVTGELFF
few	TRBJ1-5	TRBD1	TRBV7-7	TGTGCTAGCAGCTCCGGGACAGGGGGAGGCAATCAGCCCCAGCATTTT	CASSSGTGGGNQPQHF
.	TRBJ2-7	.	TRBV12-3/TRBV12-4	TGTGCCAGCAGCCAAAGGACAGAATTCTACGAGCAGTACTTC	CASSQRTEFYEQYF
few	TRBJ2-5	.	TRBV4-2	TGTGCCAGCAGCCCCACGGTGGGGGAGATCCAAGAGACCCAGTACTTC	CASSPTVGEIQETQYF
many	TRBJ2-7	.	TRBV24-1	TGTGCCACCAGTGATGGGACGAGGGTTGAGCAGTACTTC	CATSDGTRVEQYF
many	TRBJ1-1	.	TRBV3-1	TGTGCCAGCAGCCAAGAGGAGGGTGCAGCTTTCTTT	CASSQEEGAAFF
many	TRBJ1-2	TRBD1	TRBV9	TGTGCCAGCAGCATCGGGACAGCCGTCTATGGCTACACCTTC	CASSIGTAVYGYTF